The rows below give T cell receptor beta chains drawn from one sample of a study of T cells after posttransplantation cyclophosphamide. Using immunoSEQ multiplex PCR, the repertoire was profiled, and TCRdb retains in-frame clones only, with some absent. The sample holds about 40,000 clones, and no clone turns up only once. Sequences were obtained from PBMCs. Receptors were obtained from a woman aged 45 to 65 in good health and a related stem cell transplant donor. Both conserved end residues are part of each CDR3. The D gene is left open where the match is weak. Size is stated for part of the rows, as once, few or many counts, or as a class when the clone is expanded.

clone size: many; V gene: TRBV19; J gene: TRBJ2-1; D gene: TRBD2; CDR3 DNA: TGTGCCAGTAGTATTGCGTCTAGCGGGAAGCAGTTCTTC; CDR3 protein: CASSIASSGKQFF
clone size: -; V gene: TRBV7-6; J gene: TRBJ2-3; D gene: -; CDR3 DNA: TGTGCCAGCAGCTTAGAAGGCAGGGGGGGCACAGATACGCAGTATTTT; CDR3 protein: CASSLEGRGGTDTQYF
clone size: many; V gene: TRBV30; J gene: TRBJ2-7; D gene: -; CDR3 DNA: TGTGCCTGGAGTGTACCTCAGGCTACCTACGAGCAGTACTTC; CDR3 protein: CAWSVPQATYEQYF
clone size: many; V gene: TRBV28; J gene: TRBJ2-4; D gene: -; CDR3 DNA: TGTGCCAGCAGTTTAGGGTCAGGCCCCAAAAACATTCAGTACTTC; CDR3 protein: CASSLGSGPKNIQYF
clone size: few; V gene: TRBV7-8; J gene: TRBJ2-5; D gene: TRBD2; CDR3 DNA: TGTGCCAGCAGCCCCCCGGGAGGTGGGGGAAAGTACCAAGAGACCCAGTACTTC; CDR3 protein: CASSPPGGGGKYQETQYF
clone size: few; V gene: TRBV5-4; J gene: TRBJ1-2; D gene: -; CDR3 DNA: TGTGCCAGCAGCCTTGGGGGCAGGATTAACTATGGCTACACCTTC; CDR3 protein: CASSLGGRINYGYTF
clone size: many; V gene: TRBV9; J gene: TRBJ2-2; D gene: TRBD2; CDR3 DNA: TGTGCCAGCAGCGGACGCCCGGGGGGTACCGGGGAGCTGTTTTTT; CDR3 protein: CASSGRPGGTGELFF
clone size: many; V gene: TRBV6-1; J gene: TRBJ1-5; D gene: -; CDR3 DNA: TGTGCCAGCATCCGAGAGGCAGGCAATCAGCCCCAGCATTTT; CDR3 protein: CASIREAGNQPQHF
clone size: many; V gene: TRBV2; J gene: TRBJ2-1; D gene: TRBD2; CDR3 DNA: TGTGCCAGCAGTTCCCGCGGGACTAGCGGGGGCCGCGCGTACAATGAGCAGTTCTTC; CDR3 protein: CASSSRGTSGGRAYNEQFF
clone size: few; V gene: TRBV18; J gene: TRBJ2-5; D gene: TRBD1; CDR3 DNA: TGTGCCAGCTCACGGGGGACAGGCCAAGAGACCCAGTACTTC; CDR3 protein: CASSRGTGQETQYF
clone size: many; V gene: TRBV27; J gene: TRBJ2-3; D gene: -; CDR3 DNA: TGTGCCAGCAGCCAGATAGGGGGAGATACGCAGTATTTT; CDR3 protein: CASSQIGGDTQYF
clone size: few; V gene: TRBV27; J gene: TRBJ1-5; D gene: -; CDR3 DNA: TGTGCCAGCAGTTCTGGGTCGGGAGGAAACAATCAGCCCCAGCATTTT; CDR3 protein: CASSSGSGGNNQPQHF
clone size: many; V gene: TRBV6-5; J gene: TRBJ1-2; D gene: -; CDR3 DNA: TGTGCCAGCAGTTATCTCGACGGGGGGTATGGCTACACCTTC; CDR3 protein: CASSYLDGGYGYTF
clone size: many; V gene: TRBV5-1; J gene: TRBJ1-6; D gene: TRBD1; CDR3 DNA: TGCGCCAGCAGCCGCGATGGACAGGGAAATTCACCCCTCCACTTT; CDR3 protein: CASSRDGQGNSPLHF
clone size: few; V gene: TRBV6-5; J gene: TRBJ1-3; D gene: TRBD1; CDR3 DNA: TGTGCCAGCAGGTCAGGGGGCTCTGGAAACACCATATATTTT; CDR3 protein: CASRSGGSGNTIYF
clone size: many; V gene: TRBV28; J gene: TRBJ2-5; D gene: TRBD1; CDR3 DNA: TGTGCCAGTGGCACTATTGGACAGGGTGGAGAGACCCAGTACTTC; CDR3 protein: CASGTIGQGGETQYF
clone size: many; V gene: TRBV7-3; J gene: TRBJ2-3; D gene: TRBD2; CDR3 DNA: TGTGCCAGCAGCCCTAGGACTAGCGGGAGCACAGATACGCAGTATTTT; CDR3 protein: CASSPRTSGSTDTQYF